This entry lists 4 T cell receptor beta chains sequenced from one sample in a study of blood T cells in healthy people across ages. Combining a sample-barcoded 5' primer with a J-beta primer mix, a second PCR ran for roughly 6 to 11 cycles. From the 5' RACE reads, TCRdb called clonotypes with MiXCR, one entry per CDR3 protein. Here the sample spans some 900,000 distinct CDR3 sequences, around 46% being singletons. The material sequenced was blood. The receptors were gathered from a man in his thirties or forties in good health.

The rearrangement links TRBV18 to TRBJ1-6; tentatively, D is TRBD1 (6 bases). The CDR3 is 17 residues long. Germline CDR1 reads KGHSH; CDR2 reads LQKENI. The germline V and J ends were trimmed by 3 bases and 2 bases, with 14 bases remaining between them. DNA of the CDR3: TGTGCCAGCTCACCCTCGACAGGAGCCCCCTATAATTCACCCCTCCACTTT. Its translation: CASSPSTGAPYNSPLHF. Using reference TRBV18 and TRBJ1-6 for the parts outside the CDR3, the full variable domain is NAGVMQNPRHLVRRRGQEARLRCSPMKGHSHVYWYRQLPEEGLKFMVYLQKENIIDESGMPKERFSAEFPKEGPSILRIQQVVRGDSAAYFCASSPSTGAPYNSPLHFGNGTRLTVT.

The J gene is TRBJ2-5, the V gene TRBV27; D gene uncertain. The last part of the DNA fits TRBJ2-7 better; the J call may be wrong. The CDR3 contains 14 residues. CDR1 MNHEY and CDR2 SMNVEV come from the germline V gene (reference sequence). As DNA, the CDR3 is TGTGCCAGCAGTCTAGACGGGTATGGCTACGAGCAGTACTTC. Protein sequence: CASSLDGYGYEQYF.

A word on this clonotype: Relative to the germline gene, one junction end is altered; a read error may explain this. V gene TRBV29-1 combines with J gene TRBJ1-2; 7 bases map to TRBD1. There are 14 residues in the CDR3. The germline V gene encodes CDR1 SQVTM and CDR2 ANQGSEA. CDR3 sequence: CSVWVVQGSYSYTF. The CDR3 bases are TGCAGCGTTTGGGTGGTACAGGGGAGCTATAGCTACACCTTC.

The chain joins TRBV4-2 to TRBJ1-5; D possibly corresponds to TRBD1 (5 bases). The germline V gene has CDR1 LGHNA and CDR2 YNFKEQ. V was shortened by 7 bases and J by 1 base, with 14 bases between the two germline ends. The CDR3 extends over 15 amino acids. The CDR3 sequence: CASTPGSGSNQPQHF. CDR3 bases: TGTGCCAGCACCCCAGGGTCAGGGAGCAATCAGCCCCAGCATTTT.